The 2 T cell receptor beta chains listed next were all sequenced from one sample in a study of cytomegalovirus exposure and HLA in healthy donors. PCR used 60 Vbeta primers and 13 Jbeta primers. Measured with immunoSEQ multiplex PCR; TCRdb has only the in-frame clones, and not every one. Seen here are over 60,000 clones, 75% observed once, and the top ten hold around 12%. Sequencing was done on a sample of PBMCs. These receptors all come from a man aged 65 to 85 in good health and CMV-seronegative.

The rearrangement links TRBV6-4 to TRBJ2-1; 9 nucleotides match TRBD1. There are 14 residues in the CDR3. V trimming: 6 bases; J trimming: 9 bases; junction bases outside the gene matches: 9. From germline, CDR1 is MRHNA and CDR2 SNTAGT. The CDR3 region is CASSPRQGDGEQFF. In DNA form, the CDR3 reads TGTGCCAGCAGCCCCCGACAGGGGGATGGTGAGCAGTTCTTC.

This chain links TRBV19 with TRBJ1-5; D unresolved. CDR3 length: 16 residues. CDR1 LNHDA and CDR2 SQIVND come from the germline V gene (reference sequence). Deletions cut 3 bases from V and 0 bases from J, with 12 bases between. This CDR3 is CASSIDPGYSNQPQHF. CDR3 bases: TGTGCCAGTAGTATCGATCCAGGATATAGCAATCAGCCCCAGCATTTT.